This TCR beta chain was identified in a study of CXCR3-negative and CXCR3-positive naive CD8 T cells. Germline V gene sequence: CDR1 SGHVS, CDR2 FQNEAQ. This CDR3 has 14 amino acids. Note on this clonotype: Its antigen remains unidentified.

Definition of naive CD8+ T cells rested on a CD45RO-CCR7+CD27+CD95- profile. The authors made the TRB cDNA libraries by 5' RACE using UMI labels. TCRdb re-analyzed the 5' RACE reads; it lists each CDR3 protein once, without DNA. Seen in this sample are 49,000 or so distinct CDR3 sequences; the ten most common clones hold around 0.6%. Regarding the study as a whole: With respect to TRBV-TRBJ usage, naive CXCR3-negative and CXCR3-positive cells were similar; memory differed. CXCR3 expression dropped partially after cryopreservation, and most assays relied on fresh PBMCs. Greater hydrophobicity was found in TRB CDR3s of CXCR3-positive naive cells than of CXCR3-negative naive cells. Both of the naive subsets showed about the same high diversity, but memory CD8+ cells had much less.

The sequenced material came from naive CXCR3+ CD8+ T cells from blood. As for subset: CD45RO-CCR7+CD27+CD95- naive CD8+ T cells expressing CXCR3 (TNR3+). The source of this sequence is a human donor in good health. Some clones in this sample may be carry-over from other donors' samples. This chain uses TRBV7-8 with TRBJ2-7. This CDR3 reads CASSWPTGFYEQYF.